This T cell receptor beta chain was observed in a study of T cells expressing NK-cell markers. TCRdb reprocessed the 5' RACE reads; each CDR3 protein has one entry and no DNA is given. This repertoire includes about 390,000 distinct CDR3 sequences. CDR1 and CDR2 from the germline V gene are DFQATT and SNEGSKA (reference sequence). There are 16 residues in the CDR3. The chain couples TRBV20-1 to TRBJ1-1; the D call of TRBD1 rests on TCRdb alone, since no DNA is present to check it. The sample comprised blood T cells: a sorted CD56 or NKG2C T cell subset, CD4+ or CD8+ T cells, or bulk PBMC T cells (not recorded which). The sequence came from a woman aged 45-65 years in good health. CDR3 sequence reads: CSAPPGGQGVNTEAFF.